This T cell receptor (beta chain) was sequenced during a study of shared clonotypes between healthy human individuals. Germline assignment: CDR1 SNHLY and CDR2 FYNNEI. V was pared by 2 bases and J by 3 bases, with 10 bases between. The CDR3 has 15 residues. Sequencing used immunoSEQ multiplex PCR; TCRdb keeps in-frame clones, though not all of them. Altogether 550,000 to 700,000 clones are present, less than 80% being singletons, with the ten largest covering 1.5% to 2%. The sample was memory CD4+ T cells sorted from blood. Indicated subset: CD45RA-negative fraction. The receptor comes from a woman in her 30s in good health. The chain combines TRBV2 with TRBJ2-2; D is uncertain. In nucleotides, the CDR3 is TGTGCCAGCAGTGAATGGCTTAAAGACACCGGGGAGCTGTTTTTT. This gives the protein CASSEWLKDTGELFF. The full variable domain, rest sourced from reference TRBV2 and TRBJ2-2, is EPEVTQTPSHQVTQMGQEVILRCVPISNHLYFYWYRQILGQKVEFLVSFYNNEISEKSEIFDDQFSVERPDGSNFTLKIRSTKLEDSAMYFCASSEWLKDTGELFFGEGSRLTVL.